What follows are 16 T cell receptor beta chains derived from one specimen sequenced in a study of OX40 agonist ivuxolimab in advanced cancers. The assay was immunoSEQ multiplex PCR, and TCRdb's table has in-frame clones only and misses some. The data contain some 49,000 clones, roughly 85% of them singletons. The sample in question was CD4+ or CD8+ T cells sorted from blood, obtained in a trial of the OX40 agonist ivuxolimab. The receptor source for this set is an adult with an advanced solid tumor such as melanoma, head and neck, liver or kidney cancer.

The chain recombines TRBV7-2 with TRBJ2-7, with TRBD2 matching over 12 bases. The CDR3 extends over 16 amino acids. Per germline, CDR1 SGHTA and CDR2 FQGNSA. Trimming took 1 base from V and 2 from J; bases not matched to a gene: 3. The CDR3 loop reads CASSLELAGGTYEQYF. In nucleotides, the CDR3 is TGTGCCAGCAGCTTAGAACTAGCGGGGGGTACCTACGAGCAGTACTTC.

The chain is built from TRBV6-1 and TRBJ2-4; TRBD1 matches 9 bases. V trimming: 4 bases; J trimming: 2 bases; junction bases outside the gene matches: 9. Germline V lookup: CDR1 MNHNS, CDR2 SASEGT. This CDR3 region has 17 residues. CDR3 sequence: CASSAPDRGLTKNIQYF. The CDR3 nucleotides are TGTGCCAGCAGTGCCCCGGACAGGGGTCTGACCAAAAACATTCAGTACTTC.

V usage is TRBV14 and J usage is TRBJ2-3; D gene ambiguous. V was trimmed by 1 base and J by 6 bases, leaving 2 bases between them. Looked up from germline, CDR1 is SGHDN and CDR2 is FVKESK. The CDR3 spans 11 residues. The CDR3 loop reads CASSQGDTQYF. DNA for the CDR3: TGTGCCAGCAGCCAAGGGGATACGCAGTATTTT.

The chain joins TRBV1 to TRBJ2-1; the D call of TRBD2 is as the table states it, not checked on the DNA. TRBV1 is an annotated pseudogene. The CDR3 runs to 17 residues. The CDR3 DNA reads TGCACCAGCAGCCAACCTCGAGGAGCGGGGGGCAACAATGAGCAGTTCTTC. Translating gives CTSSQPRGAGGNNEQFF.

The rearrangement links TRBV18 to TRBJ2-6, with D unresolved. The CDR3 is 13 residues long. The germline V and J ends were trimmed by 3 bases and 4 bases, with 4 bases remaining between them. The germline gives CDR1 KGHSH, CDR2 LQKENI. CDR3 in DNA: TGTGCCAGCTCACCGGAAGGGGCCAACGTCCTGACTTTC. It encodes CASSPEGANVLTF.

The CDR3 spells CASSFPTSGGFRDTQYF. CDR3 sequence (DNA): TGCGCCAGCAGTTTCCCGACTAGCGGGGGGTTCAGGGATACGCAGTATTTT. The chain combines TRBV10-2 with TRBJ2-3; 13 nucleotides agree with TRBD2. The germline gives CDR1 WSHSY, CDR2 SAAADI. This CDR3 is built from 17 residues. Trimming at V came to 5 bases and at J to 6 bases, leaving 11 bases not matched to a gene.

This clone was seen a handful of times. This CDR3 is CASKTEAFF. CDR3 coding DNA: TGCGCCAGCAAAACTGAAGCTTTCTTT. V gene TRBV5-1 combines with J gene TRBJ1-1; no definite D call. The germline V gene has CDR1 SGHRS and CDR2 YFSETQ. This CDR3 has 9 residues. The V and J ends lost 6 bases and 5 bases respectively, with 2 bases between them. Using reference TRBV5-1 and TRBJ1-1 for the parts outside the CDR3, the full variable domain is KAGVTQTPRYLIKTRGQQVTLSCSPISGHRSVSWYQQTPGQGLQFLFEYFSETQRNKGNFPGRFSGRQFSNSRSEMNVSTLELGDSALYLCASKTEAFFGQGTRLTVV.

The chain joins TRBV11-3 to TRBJ2-2; D might be TRBD2 (7 bases). The V gene lost 3 bases and the J gene lost 5 bases, with 13 bases spanning the gap. In germline, CDR1 is SGHNT, CDR2 YENEEA. The CDR3 is 15 amino acids. The CDR3 DNA is TGTGCCAGCAGCTTCCGGGGGGCGCCGACCGGGGAGCTGTTTTTT. Translated: CASSFRGAPTGELFF. The variable domain in full, with the rest retrieved from reference TRBV11-3 and TRBJ2-2, is EAGVVQSPRYKIIEKKQPVAFWCNPISGHNTLYWYLQNLGQGPELLIRYENEEAVDDSQLPKDRFSAERLKGVDSTLKIQPAELGDSAVYLCASSFRGAPTGELFFGEGSRLTVL.

The chain joins TRBV10-3 to TRBJ2-2; D is undetermined. V lost 5 bases, J lost 0 bases, and 7 bases lay in between. CDR1 is ENHRY and CDR2 is SYGVKD in the germline V gene. The length of the CDR3 is 14 residues. The CDR3 spells CAISTWSNTGELFF. The DNA for the CDR3 is TGTGCCATCAGTACATGGTCGAACACCGGGGAGCTGTTTTTT.

The CDR3 DNA reads TGTGCCAGCTCACCACTCACTAGTGATGAGCAGTTCTTC. It codes for CASSPLTSDEQFF. The chain joins TRBV18 to TRBJ2-1; D is perhaps TRBD2 (5 bases). The CDR3 has 13 amino acids. Germline CDR1 reads KGHSH; CDR2 reads LQKENI. Trimming stripped 1 base from V and 8 bases from J, with 9 bases between. Based on the CDR3 plus reference TRBV18 and TRBJ2-1, the full variable domain is NAGVMQNPRHLVRRRGQEARLRCSPMKGHSHVYWYRQLPEEGLKFMVYLQKENIIDESGMPKERFSAEFPKEGPSILRIQQVVRGDSAAYFCASSPLTSDEQFFGPGTRLTVL.

The V call is TRBV6-5, the J call TRBJ2-7, with D tentatively TRBD1 (6 bases). CDR3 length equals 16 residues. Trimming removed 2 bases at V and 3 bases at J, with 17 bases between. In germline, CDR1 is MNHEY, CDR2 SVGAGI. This CDR3 reads CASSYPTGQGNYEQYF. CDR3 sequence (DNA): TGTGCCAGCAGTTACCCCACCGGGCAGGGGAACTACGAGCAGTACTTC.

This chain links TRBV21-1 with TRBJ1-1; the table's D call, TRBD1, has no DNA check behind it. TRBV21-1 is classified as a pseudogene. There are 14 residues in the CDR3. CDR3 in amino acids: CASSTDRRNTEAFF. CDR3 in DNA: TGTGCCAGCAGCACTGACAGGCGGAACACTGAAGCTTTCTTT.

This clone occurred once. The sample holds other DNA sequences that translate to the same CDR3. V gene TRBV6-1 combines with J gene TRBJ1-5; D not certain. This CDR3 has 12 residues. The V end lost 8 bases, the J end lost 7 bases, and 12 bases lay between the germline ends. In germline, CDR1 is MNHNS, CDR2 SASEGT. CDR3 amino acids: CASDLLGQPQHF. CDR3 in DNA: TGTGCCAGCGACCTACTCGGGCAGCCCCAGCATTTT.

The chain uses TRBV19 and TRBJ1-5; D unresolved. Germline values: CDR1 LNHDA, CDR2 SQIVND (reference sequence). This CDR3 region has 13 residues. V was clipped by 3 bases and J by 6 bases, with 9 bases between them. CDR3 sequence: CASSINSGQPQHF. The CDR3 DNA is TGTGCCAGTAGTATTAATTCGGGTCAGCCCCAGCATTTT.

This chain connects TRBV11-1 to TRBJ1-5; the D gene is possibly TRBD1 (5 bases). CDR1 and CDR2 (germline): SGHAT, FQDESV (reference sequence). The CDR3 totals 14 residues. V lost 5 bases and J 4 bases, leaving 12 bases between the germline ends. CDR3 coding DNA: TGTGCCAGCAGCGCCGGGACCTTGAATCAGCCCCAGCATTTT. Amino acid sequence: CASSAGTLNQPQHF.

Only a few counts were recorded for this clone. The CDR3 bases are TGTGCCAGCAGTTTACGGGGGGATTATAATGGCTACACCTTC. Translated: CASSLRGDYNGYTF. The chain employs TRBV28 and TRBJ1-2; possible D gene TRBD1, 5 bases. The V and J ends lost 2 bases and 6 bases respectively, with 13 bases between them. This CDR3 contains 14 residues. Germline values: CDR1 MDHEN, CDR2 SYDVKM.